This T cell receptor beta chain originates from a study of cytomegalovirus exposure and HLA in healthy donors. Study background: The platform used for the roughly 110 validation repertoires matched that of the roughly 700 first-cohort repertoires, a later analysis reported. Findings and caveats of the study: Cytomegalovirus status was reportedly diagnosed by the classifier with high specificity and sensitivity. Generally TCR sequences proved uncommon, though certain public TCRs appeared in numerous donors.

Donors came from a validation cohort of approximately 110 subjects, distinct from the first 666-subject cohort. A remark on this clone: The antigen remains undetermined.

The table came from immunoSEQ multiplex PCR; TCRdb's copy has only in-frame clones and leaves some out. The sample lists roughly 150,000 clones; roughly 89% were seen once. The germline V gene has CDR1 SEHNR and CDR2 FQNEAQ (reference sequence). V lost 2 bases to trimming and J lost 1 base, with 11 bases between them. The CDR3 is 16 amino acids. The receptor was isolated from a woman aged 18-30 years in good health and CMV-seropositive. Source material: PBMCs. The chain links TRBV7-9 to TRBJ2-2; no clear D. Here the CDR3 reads CASSLRIFGNTGELFF. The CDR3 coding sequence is TGTGCCAGCAGCTTAAGAATTTTCGGGAACACCGGGGAGCTGTTTTTT. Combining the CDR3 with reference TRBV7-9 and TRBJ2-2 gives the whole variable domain DTGVSQNPRHKITKRGQNVTFRCDPISEHNRLYWYRQTLGQGPEFLTYFQNEAQLEKSRLLSDRFSAERPKGSFSTLEIQRTEQGDSAMYLCASSLRIFGNTGELFFGEGSRLTVL.